These 28 T cell receptor beta chains were sequenced from one sample in a study of OX40 agonist ivuxolimab in advanced cancers. Produced via immunoSEQ multiplex PCR; TCRdb's table is partial and in-frame only. The sample has more than 9,000 clones; around 85% are singletons. Sequences were derived from CD4+ or CD8+ T cells sorted from blood, sampled in a trial of the OX40 agonist ivuxolimab. The receptors come from an adult with an advanced solid tumor such as melanoma, head and neck, liver or kidney cancer.

This chain joins TRBV6-4 and TRBJ2-3, with a tentative D call TRBD2 (6 bases). The CDR3 spans 15 residues. Deletions cut 3 bases from V and 0 bases from J, with 10 bases between. Germline loops: CDR1 MRHNA, CDR2 SNTAGT. CDR3 coding DNA: TGTGCCAGCAGTGAGATAGCGGCTAGCACAGATACGCAGTATTTT. Amino acids: CASSEIAASTDTQYF.

To note about this clone: One end of the junction fails to match germline, which may point to a read error. This chain joins TRBV11-2 and TRBJ2-7; D perhaps matches TRBD1 (5 bases). CDR1 and CDR2 from the germline V gene are SGHAT and FQNNGV. This CDR3 is 12 amino acids long. CDR3 nucleotide sequence: TGTGCCAGCAGCTTAAGGTGGCAGGGCAGAGCTTTC. Residues: CASSLRWQGRAF.

The chain joins TRBV10-3 to TRBJ2-7; TRBD2 might be the D (6 bases). CDR3 size: 13 residues. The germline V and J ends were trimmed by 8 bases and 3 bases, with 14 bases remaining between them. CDR1 ENHRY and CDR2 SYGVKD come from the germline V gene. This CDR3 reads CAIDGGSNYEQYF. The CDR3 DNA follows: TGTGCCATCGATGGGGGGTCTAACTACGAGCAGTACTTC.

The chain carries TRBV6-4 and TRBJ2-3; D might be TRBD2 (5 bases). This CDR3 is 13 amino acids long. The germline V gene has CDR1 MRHNA and CDR2 SNTAGT. Trimming removed 2 bases at V and 8 bases at J, with 11 bases between. CDR3 protein: CASSDAGVGTQYF. The DNA of the CDR3 is TGTGCCAGCAGTGACGCCGGGGTCGGTACGCAGTATTTT.

The J gene is TRBJ2-7, the V gene TRBV27; D perhaps matches TRBD2 (5 bases). CDR3 length equals 14 residues. V lost 6 bases and J 3 bases, leaving 15 bases between the germline ends. CDR1 and CDR2 (germline): MNHEY, SMNVEV (reference sequence). The CDR3 DNA reads TGTGCCAGCAGCCCGGGCCTAGGAGGCTACGAGCAGTACTTC. The encoded protein is CASSPGLGGYEQYF.

This clone was observed a single time. The chain carries TRBV10-1 and TRBJ2-7; 7 bases agree with TRBD1. The CDR3 totals 15 residues. Germline CDR1 reads WNHNN; CDR2 reads SYGVQD (reference sequence). V lost 5 bases to trimming and J lost 2 bases; unmatched junction nucleotides: 9. The CDR3, as DNA: TGCGCCAGCAGTCTCAGGACAGGTATAGCCTACGAGCAGTACTTC. It codes for CASSLRTGIAYEQYF.

This clone was found once. This chain links TRBV7-2 with TRBJ1-1; D is ambiguous. Trimming cost V 5 bases and J 5 bases, with 12 bases left between them. Looked up from germline, CDR1 is SGHTA and CDR2 is FQGNSA. The CDR3 runs to 13 residues. CDR3 bases: TGTGCCAGCAGCCTTGGCGGGGTGACTGAAGCTTTCTTT. Encoded protein: CASSLGGVTEAFF.

V is TRBV4-1 and J is TRBJ1-2, with D unclear. V was clipped by 1 base and J by 7 bases, with 7 bases between them. The CDR3 consists of 12 residues. The germline CDR1 and CDR2 sequences are MGHRA and YSYEKL. CDR3 coding DNA: TGCGCCAGCAGCCAAGGGGCAGGTGGCTACACCTTC. It specifies CASSQGAGGYTF.

V gene TRBV6-1 combines with J gene TRBJ2-5; D ambiguous. Germline CDR1 reads MNHNS; CDR2 reads SASEGT. Trimming took off 2 bases at V and 3 bases at J, with 16 bases between the two ends. The CDR3 is 16 amino acids. The CDR3 region is CASSESWGWGEETQYF. CDR3 DNA: TGTGCCAGCAGTGAATCGTGGGGTTGGGGTGAAGAGACCCAGTACTTC.

This chain connects TRBV27 to TRBJ2-3; D not resolved. Trimming cost V 7 bases and J 4 bases, with 21 bases left between them. CDR3 length: 16 residues. Per germline, CDR1 MNHEY and CDR2 SMNVEV (reference sequence). In DNA form, the CDR3 reads TGTGCCAGCACCCCTGGGATGGGCGCGTTCCCAGATACGCAGTATTTT. As protein: CASTPGMGAFPDTQYF.

This chain links TRBV27 with TRBJ1-5, with D unresolved. The V gene lost 3 bases and the J gene lost 3 bases, with 9 bases spanning the gap. The CDR3 sequence is 14 residues long. The germline gives CDR1 MNHEY, CDR2 SMNVEV (reference sequence). CDR3 DNA: TGTGCCAGCAGTTTCGGCCTGAACAATCAGCCCCAGCATTTT. Translating gives CASSFGLNNQPQHF.

This clone appeared once. The chain carries TRBV4-1 and TRBJ1-2, with D unclear. Trimming shortened V by 0 bases and J by 2 bases, and 10 bases separated the two germline ends. The CDR3 loop spans 15 amino acids. Germline CDR1 MGHRA, CDR2 YSYEKL. CDR3 coding DNA: TGCGCCAGCAGCCAAGAACCAACGCTAAACTATGGCTACACCTTC. This gives the protein CASSQEPTLNYGYTF.

This chain connects TRBV10-2 to TRBJ2-7; 7 nucleotides match TRBD2. This CDR3 comprises 13 residues. The germline CDR1 and CDR2 sequences are WSHSY and SAAADI. Trimming took 8 bases from V and 2 from J; bases not matched to a gene: 6. The CDR3 loop is CASSGGGTYEQYF. DNA of the CDR3: TGCGCCAGCTCTGGGGGGGGGACCTACGAGCAGTACTTC.

The chain is built from TRBV7-8 and TRBJ2-2, with D tentatively TRBD1 or TRBD2 (5 bases each). Germline CDR1 reads SGHVS; CDR2 reads FQNEAQ. Trimming took 6 bases from V and 2 from J, leaving 13 bases between them. CDR3 length equals 15 residues. The CDR3 protein is CASSNYGTNTGELFF. The CDR3 DNA reads as TGTGCCAGCAGTAATTACGGGACCAACACCGGGGAGCTGTTTTTT.

The rearrangement uses TRBV27 and TRBJ1-6; D possibly corresponds to TRBD1 (5 bases). V was pared by 3 bases and J by 8 bases, with 20 bases between. Germline CDR1 is MNHEY and CDR2 is SMNVEV (reference sequence). This CDR3 comprises 17 residues. This CDR3 is CASSFQRGDRYHSPLHF. The CDR3 nucleotides are TGTGCCAGCAGTTTTCAACGGGGCGATCGGTATCATTCACCCCTCCACTTT.

The gene calls are TRBV6-6 and TRBJ1-1; 7 positions agree with TRBD1. Germline V lookup: CDR1 MNHNY, CDR2 SVGAGI (reference sequence). V lost 10 bases, J lost 4 bases, and 12 bases stayed unmatched. The CDR3 totals 14 residues. CDR3 sequence: CATQGGSPSTEAFF. The DNA of the CDR3 is TGTGCCACCCAGGGGGGATCCCCCTCCACTGAAGCTTTCTTT.

The rearrangement links TRBV7-2 to TRBJ2-7; TRBD1 aligns across 8 bases. V was pared by 3 bases and J by 3 bases, with 4 bases of the junction left unmatched. This CDR3 has 14 residues. Germline CDR1 and CDR2: SGHTA and FQGNSA. The CDR3 spells CASSFGQGGYEQYF. CDR3 coding DNA: TGTGCCAGCAGCTTTGGACAGGGAGGCTACGAGCAGTACTTC.

J is TRBJ2-7 and V is TRBV15, with 9 bases lining up with TRBD1. The CDR3 runs to 14 residues. Per germline, CDR1 LNHNV and CDR2 YYDKDF (reference sequence). V was clipped by 4 bases and J by 1 base; unmatched bases: 2. CDR3 protein: CATSKDRGSYEQYF. In DNA form, the CDR3 reads TGTGCCACCAGCAAGGACAGGGGATCCTACGAGCAGTACTTC.

V is TRBV4-1 and J is TRBJ2-3; no clear D. The V and J ends lost 5 bases and 4 bases respectively, with 7 bases between them. CDR1 and CDR2 (germline): MGHRA, YSYEKL. The CDR3 contains 12 residues. CDR3 in amino acids: CASSEGPDTQYF. CDR3 nucleotide sequence: TGCGCCAGCAGCGAAGGTCCAGATACGCAGTATTTT.

This sequence joins TRBV19 and TRBJ2-7; no clear D. CDR1 LNHDA and CDR2 SQIVND come from the germline V gene (reference sequence). V was shortened by 5 bases and J by 3 bases, with 8 bases between the two germline ends. The CDR3 runs to 12 residues. CDR3 nucleotide sequence: TGTGCCAGTAGTCCCCCCGGCTACGAGCAGTACTTC. Protein product: CASSPPGYEQYF.

The chain links TRBV7-2 to TRBJ1-4, with TRBD1 identical over 7 bases. The CDR3 is made up of 15 amino acids. The V and J ends lost 1 base and 8 bases, in that order; junction bases with no gene match: 7. Germline V lookup: CDR1 SGHTA, CDR2 FQGNSA. The DNA for the CDR3 is TGTGCCAGCAGCTTAGTATCCAGGGGGGGCGAAAAACTGTTTTTT. It encodes CASSLVSRGGEKLFF.

This chain links TRBV11-3 with TRBJ2-3, with 11 bases matching TRBD2. The CDR3 totals 14 residues. Germline CDR1 reads SGHNT; CDR2 reads YENEEA. Trimming at V came to 5 bases and at J to 7 bases, leaving 5 bases not matched to a gene. CDR3 DNA: TGTGCCAGCAGCACCCGGACTAGCGGGTATACGCAGTATTTT. Its protein is CASSTRTSGYTQYF. Full variable domain (missing parts from reference TRBV11-3 and TRBJ2-3): EAGVVQSPRYKIIEKKQPVAFWCNPISGHNTLYWYLQNLGQGPELLIRYENEEAVDDSQLPKDRFSAERLKGVDSTLKIQPAELGDSAVYLCASSTRTSGYTQYFGPGTRLTVL.

The J gene is TRBJ2-2, the V gene TRBV10-1; D perhaps matches TRBD2 (5 bases). CDR3 length equals 15 residues. Germline lookup yields CDR1 WNHNN and CDR2 SYGVQD (reference sequence). V gave up 3 bases and J gave up 4 bases, with 12 bases separating them. CDR3 loop: CASSDGSGITGELFF. The CDR3 DNA follows: TGCGCCAGCAGTGATGGGTCGGGGATCACCGGGGAGCTGTTTTTT.

This chain joins TRBV27 and TRBJ2-7; D gene unclear. The V and J ends lost 3 bases and 0 bases respectively, with 6 bases between them. Germline V gene data show CDR1 as MNHEY and CDR2 as SMNVEV (reference sequence). The CDR3 loop spans 13 amino acids. The DNA for the CDR3 is TGTGCCAGCAGTTTGGCCGTCTCCTACGAGCAGTACTTC. Its protein product is CASSLAVSYEQYF.

The chain links TRBV15 to TRBJ2-3; 12 bases align to TRBD2. The germline gives CDR1 LNHNV, CDR2 YYDKDF (reference sequence). The V gene end was trimmed by 1 base and the J gene end by 1 base; junction bases not matched to a gene: 12. The CDR3 loop spans 20 amino acids. This CDR3 reads CATSRGGSSGGAGGTDTQYF. For the CDR3, the DNA is TGTGCCACCAGCAGAGGAGGCTCTAGCGGGGGGGCCGGGGGCACAGATACGCAGTATTTT.

The chain employs TRBV11-3 and TRBJ2-5; D is uncertain. Trimming pared 2 bases from V and 2 bases from J, leaving 6 bases between. Germline values: CDR1 SGHNT, CDR2 YENEEA. The CDR3 is 13 residues long. The CDR3 sequence: CASSLPLQETQYF. CDR3 DNA sequence: TGTGCCAGCAGCTTACCCTTGCAAGAGACCCAGTACTTC.

The rearrangement joins TRBV10-2 to TRBJ2-7, with D perhaps matching TRBD1 (5 bases). Germline lookup yields CDR1 WSHSY and CDR2 SAAADI. This CDR3 spans 11 amino acids. CDR3 protein: CASGPSYEQYF. The CDR3 DNA reads TGCGCTTCAGGGCCTTCCTACGAGCAGTACTTC.

This chain connects TRBV7-9 to TRBJ2-1, with D possibly being TRBD1 (6 bases). In germline, CDR1 is SEHNR, CDR2 FQNEAQ (reference sequence). This CDR3 region has 16 residues. V shed 3 bases and J shed 5 bases, with 17 bases lying between them. CDR3 amino acids: CASSFLGAGVNNEQFF. In DNA, the CDR3 is TGTGCCAGCAGCTTTTTGGGGGCCGGGGTGAACAATGAGCAGTTCTTC.